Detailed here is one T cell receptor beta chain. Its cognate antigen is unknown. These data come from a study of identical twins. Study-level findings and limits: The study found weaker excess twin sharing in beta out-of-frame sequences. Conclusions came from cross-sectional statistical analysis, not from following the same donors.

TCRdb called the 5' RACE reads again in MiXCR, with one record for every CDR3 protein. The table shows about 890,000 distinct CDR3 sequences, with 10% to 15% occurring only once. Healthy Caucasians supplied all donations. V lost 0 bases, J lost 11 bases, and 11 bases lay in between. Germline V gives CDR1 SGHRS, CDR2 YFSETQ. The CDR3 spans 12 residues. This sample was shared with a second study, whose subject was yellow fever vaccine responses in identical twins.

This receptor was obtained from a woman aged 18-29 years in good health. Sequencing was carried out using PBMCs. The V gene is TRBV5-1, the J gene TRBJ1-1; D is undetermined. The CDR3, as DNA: TGCGCCAGCAGCTTGGCCAAAGGTAGGGCTTTCTTT. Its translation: CASSLAKGRAFF.